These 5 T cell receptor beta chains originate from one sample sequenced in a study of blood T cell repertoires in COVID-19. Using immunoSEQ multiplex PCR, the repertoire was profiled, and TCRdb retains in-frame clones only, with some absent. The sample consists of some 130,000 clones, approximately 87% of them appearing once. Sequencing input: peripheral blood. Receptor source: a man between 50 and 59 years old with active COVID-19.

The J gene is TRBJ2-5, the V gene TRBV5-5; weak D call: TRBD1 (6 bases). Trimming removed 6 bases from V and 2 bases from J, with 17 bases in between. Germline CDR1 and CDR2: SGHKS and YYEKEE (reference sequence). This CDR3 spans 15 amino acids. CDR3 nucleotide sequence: TGTGCCAGCACCCAGATGAGGGGGTCACAAGAGACCCAGTACTTC. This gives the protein CASTQMRGSQETQYF.

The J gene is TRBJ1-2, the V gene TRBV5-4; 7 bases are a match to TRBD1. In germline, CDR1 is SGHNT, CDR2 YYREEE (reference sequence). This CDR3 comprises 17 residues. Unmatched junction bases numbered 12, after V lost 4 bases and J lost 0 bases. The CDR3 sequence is CASSPMNNRGTNYGYTF. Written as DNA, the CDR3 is TGTGCCAGCAGCCCTATGAATAACAGGGGAACTAACTATGGCTACACCTTC.

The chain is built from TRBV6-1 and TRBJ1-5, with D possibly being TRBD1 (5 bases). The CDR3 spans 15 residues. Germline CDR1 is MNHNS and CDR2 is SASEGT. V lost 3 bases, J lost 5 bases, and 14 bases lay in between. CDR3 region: CASSEVRLRDQPQHF. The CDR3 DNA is TGTGCCAGCAGTGAGGTCAGGCTCAGGGATCAGCCCCAGCATTTT.

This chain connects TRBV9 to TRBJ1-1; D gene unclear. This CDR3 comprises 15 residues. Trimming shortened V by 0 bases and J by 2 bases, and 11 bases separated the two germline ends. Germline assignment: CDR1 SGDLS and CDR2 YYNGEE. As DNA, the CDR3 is TGTGCCAGCAGCGTAGATAACAGAGAAAACACTGAAGCTTTCTTT. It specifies CASSVDNRENTEAFF.

The DNA for the CDR3 is TGTGCCAGTAGTACCAGTGGGACAGGGCGGTACGAGCAGTACTTC. It codes for CASSTSGTGRYEQYF. The V call is TRBV19, the J call TRBJ2-7; 9 bases align to TRBD1. V was clipped by 4 bases and J by 4 bases; unmatched bases: 8. This CDR3 comprises 15 residues. In germline, CDR1 is LNHDA, CDR2 SQIVND (reference sequence).